These 23 T cell receptor beta chains were sequenced from one sample in a study of T-cell reconstitution after alpha-beta-depleted transplantation in children. A library of TCRbeta sequences, prepared with unique molecular identifiers, was generated. TCRdb itself ran the PCR reads through MiXCR, one entry per CDR3 protein. The sample has about 410,000 distinct CDR3 sequences; 20% are singletons. The material sequenced was PBMCs from the stem cell graft donor, taken from the stem cell graft. These receptor sequences come from a human donor who donated a stem cell graft to a child with acute myeloid leukemia.

This clonotype was counted a few times. The V gene is TRBV12-3 or TRBV12-4, the J gene TRBJ2-7, with D possibly being TRBD1 (6 bases). This CDR3 spans 17 amino acids. V lost 6 bases to trimming and J lost 2 bases, with 23 bases between them. The CDR3 DNA follows: TGTGCCAGCAGCGGCCTCGCCAGAGACAGGTATCCCTACGAGCAGTACTTC. The encoded protein is CASSGLARDRYPYEQYF.

This clonotype was counted only a few times. The chain uses TRBV15 and TRBJ2-3; possible D gene TRBD1, 6 bases. The CDR3 is made up of 16 amino acids. V shed 1 base and J shed 2 bases, with 13 bases lying between them. The germline V gene has CDR1 LNHNV and CDR2 YYDKDF (reference sequence). The CDR3 DNA reads as TGTGCCACCAGCAGAGGCTATAACAGGGACACAGATACGCAGTATTTT. It specifies CATSRGYNRDTDTQYF.

This chain uses TRBV7-8 with TRBJ2-2, with 10 bases identical to TRBD2. CDR1 and CDR2 from the germline V gene are SGHVS and FQNEAQ. J gave up 7 bases and V 6 bases, and 5 bases lay outside the gene matches. The CDR3 is 14 amino acids. CDR3 DNA sequence: TGTGCCAGCAGAACCCTAGCGGGAGACGGGGAGCTGTTTTTT. It codes for CASRTLAGDGELFF.

A few counts support this clonotype. CDR3 amino acids: CASSPGTGGSQFF. The CDR3 coding sequence is TGTGCCAGCAGTCCAGGGACAGGGGGTAGTCAGTTCTTC. J is TRBJ2-1 and V is TRBV12-3 or TRBV12-4; 11 nucleotides line up with TRBD1. The CDR3 totals 13 residues. Trimming at V came to 5 bases and at J to 13 bases, leaving 7 bases not matched to a gene.

This sequence joins TRBV2 and TRBJ2-4, with 9 bases fitting TRBD1. The CDR3 length is 14 residues. The germline gives CDR1 SNHLY, CDR2 FYNNEI. Trimming at V came to 8 bases and at J to 1 base, leaving 3 bases not matched to a gene. The CDR3 DNA follows: TGTGCCAGCTTCGGACAGGGGGCCAAAAACATTCAGTACTTC. Translated, it gives CASFGQGAKNIQYF.

CDR3 protein: CASSLAGDNTGELFF. DNA for the CDR3: TGTGCCAGCAGCTTAGCGGGGGACAACACCGGGGAGCTGTTTTTT. J is TRBJ2-2 and V is TRBV7-6; D possibly matches TRBD1 or TRBD2 (5 bases each). This CDR3 is built from 15 residues. Germline CDR1 and CDR2: SGHVS and FNYEAQ. Trimming removed 0 bases at V and 2 bases at J, with 7 bases between.

This sequence joins TRBV11-2 and TRBJ1-2; TRBD1 is a possible D gene (5 bases). Trimming removed 2 bases at V and 4 bases at J, with 8 bases between. The CDR3 sequence is 13 residues long. The V gene's germline CDR1 is SGHAT and CDR2 FQNNGV. The CDR3 region is CASSLSRAYGYTF. The CDR3 DNA follows: TGTGCCAGCAGCTTATCCAGGGCCTATGGCTACACCTTC.

The CDR3 reads CASSQAGLLFF. CDR3 bases: TGCGCCAGCAGCCAGGCGGGACTCCTGTTCTTC. The chain is built from TRBV4-1 and TRBJ2-1, with D possibly matching TRBD2 (6 bases). Germline CDR1 reads MGHRA; CDR2 reads YSYEKL. V dropped 3 bases and J dropped 15 bases, with 12 bases sitting between them. This CDR3 is 11 amino acids long.

The rearrangement links TRBV28 to TRBJ2-7; either TRBD1 or TRBD2 may fit D (5 bases each). The CDR3 is 17 amino acids. The germline V gene has CDR1 MDHEN and CDR2 SYDVKM. Deletions cut 6 bases from V and 5 bases from J, with 26 bases between. The CDR3 DNA sequence: TGTGCCAGCAGCACTATGACTCCGGGACCCACCTATAACGAGCAGTACTTC. Its protein product is CASSTMTPGPTYNEQYF.

The chain joins TRBV12-3 or TRBV12-4 to TRBJ2-3; 10 nucleotides agree with TRBD2. The CDR3 totals 16 residues. The trim removed 6 bases at V and 5 bases at J, leaving 11 bases unmatched. This CDR3 reads CASSRLSGRSGDTQYF. For the CDR3, the DNA is TGTGCCAGCAGCCGACTTAGCGGGAGGTCGGGAGATACGCAGTATTTT.

The rearrangement joins TRBV7-9 to TRBJ2-2; 9 nucleotides agree with TRBD1. Trimming cost V 4 bases and J 6 bases; bases outside gene matches: 0. This CDR3 region has 13 residues. Per the germline V gene, CDR1 is SEHNR and CDR2 is FQNEAQ (reference sequence). The chain's CDR3 is CASSWTGAGELFF. CDR3 sequence (DNA): TGTGCCAGCAGCTGGACAGGGGCCGGGGAGCTGTTTTTT.

The rearrangement uses TRBV4-2 and TRBJ2-1, with 10 bases identical to TRBD2. Germline CDR1 and CDR2: LGHNA and YNFKEQ. The J segment lost 8 bases and the V segment lost 0 bases, leaving 4 bases of the junction unmatched. The CDR3 has 15 amino acids. In DNA, the CDR3 is TGTGCCAGCAGCCAAGAGGGGCTAGCGGGAGATGAGCAGTTCTTC. As protein: CASSQEGLAGDEQFF.

In DNA form, the CDR3 reads TGTGCCAGCAGCACCCCCGGAGATTCGTCTCGGTACTTC. It translates to CASSTPGDSSRYF. The V and J genes are TRBV13 and TRBJ2-7; D not certain. V was cut by 5 bases and J by 12 bases, with 20 bases left in between. The CDR3 runs to 13 residues. CDR1 is PRHDT and CDR2 is FYEKMQ in the germline V gene (reference sequence). The full variable domain, rest sourced from reference TRBV13 and TRBJ2-7, is AAGVIQSPRHLIKEKRETATLKCYPIPRHDTVYWYQQGPGQDPQFLISFYEKMQSDKGSIPDRFSAQQFSDYHSELNMSSLELGDSALYFCASSTPGDSSRYFGPGTRLTVT.

This clonotype was seen only a few times. CDR3 nucleotides: TGTGCCAGCAGTCCGGACTATCCTTCCTACAATGAGCAGTTCTTC. It codes for CASSPDYPSYNEQFF. This chain links TRBV27 with TRBJ2-1, with D possibly being TRBD2 (6 bases). The CDR3 is 15 residues long. Germline loops: CDR1 MNHEY, CDR2 SMNVEV (reference sequence). The V and J ends lost 5 bases and 1 base respectively, with 12 bases between them.

V gene TRBV6-6 combines with J gene TRBJ1-1; D is undetermined. The V gene's germline CDR1 is MNHNY and CDR2 SVGAGI (reference sequence). The CDR3 loop spans 11 amino acids. V lost 2 bases, J lost 6 bases, and 4 bases lay in between. This CDR3 reads CASSYGSEAFF. The CDR3 nucleotides read TGTGCCAGCAGTTACGGATCTGAAGCTTTCTTT.

The chain uses TRBV29-1 and TRBJ2-7; no reliable D call. The J call could be wrong; TRBJ2-1 is a better fit for the DNA end. The CDR3 loop spans 12 amino acids. Germline V gene sequence: CDR1 SQVTM, CDR2 ANQGSEA. This CDR3 reads CSVVAQSDEQFF. In DNA, the CDR3 is TGCAGCGTTGTAGCCCAATCCGACGAGCAGTTCTTC.

This clonotype turned up a few times. The chain has TRBV4-1 and TRBJ2-5, with a tentative D call TRBD2 (5 bases). The CDR3 consists of 15 residues. Trimming pared 5 bases from V and 8 bases from J, leaving 21 bases between. Germline V gene data show CDR1 as MGHRA and CDR2 as YSYEKL. CDR3 sequence reads: CASSNLERVDVTQYF. CDR3 nucleotide sequence: TGCGCCAGCAGCAACCTTGAGAGGGTAGACGTAACCCAGTACTTC.

Details on this clonotype: A much larger clonotype is one base distant, so this may be a read error. This rearrangement joins TRBV20-1 to TRBJ2-3; 7 nucleotides align to TRBD2. Germline lookup yields CDR1 DFQATT and CDR2 SNEGSKA (reference sequence). CDR3 length equals 17 residues. The CDR3 here is CCARAAGGSGMSTTQYF. CDR3 nucleotide sequence: TGCTGTGCTAGAGCTGCCGGTGGGAGCGGGATGTCAACTACGCAGTATTTT.

In its sample, this clonotype was seen a few times. The J gene is TRBJ2-3, the V gene TRBV7-9, with D perhaps TRBD2 (6 bases). Germline V gene sequence: CDR1 SEHNR, CDR2 FQNEAQ (reference sequence). This CDR3 is 14 amino acids long. The V gene lost 2 bases and the J gene lost 5 bases, with 11 bases spanning the gap. CDR3 sequence reads: CASSLSGVGDTQYF. CDR3 nucleotide sequence: TGTGCCAGCAGCTTATCGGGAGTGGGAGATACGCAGTATTTT. Supplemented by reference TRBV7-9 and TRBJ2-3, the full variable domain reads DTGVSQNPRHKITKRGQNVTFRCDPISEHNRLYWYRQTLGQGPEFLTYFQNEAQLEKSRLLSDRFSAERPKGSFSTLEIQRTEQGDSAMYLCASSLSGVGDTQYFGPGTRLTVL.

This clonotype was detected only a few times. The chain employs TRBV10-3 and TRBJ2-1; 9 nucleotides match TRBD2. Germline loops: CDR1 ENHRY, CDR2 SYGVKD. CDR3 length equals 15 residues. Trimming took 4 bases from V and 5 from J; bases not matched to a gene: 6. Here the CDR3 DNA reads TGTGCCATCAGTGTAATGGCGGGAGGGCACAATGAGCAGTTCTTC. It is translated as CAISVMAGGHNEQFF.

J is TRBJ2-5 and V is TRBV3-1; D not resolved. Per the germline V gene, CDR1 is LGHDT and CDR2 is YNNKEL (reference sequence). The CDR3 has 15 residues. V was clipped by 0 bases and J by 2 bases, with 10 bases between them. CDR3 coding DNA: TGTGCCAGCAGCCAAGATCCGGCAGGACAAGAGACCCAGTACTTC. This codes for CASSQDPAGQETQYF.

The rearrangement links TRBV12-3 or TRBV12-4 to TRBJ2-5; 9 bases match TRBD2. CDR3 length: 15 amino acids. J gave up 5 bases and V 0 bases, and 4 bases lay outside the gene matches. The CDR3 nucleotides are TGTGCCAGCAGTTTAGCGCTAGCGGGAAGTGAGACCCAGTACTTC. This sequence encodes CASSLALAGSETQYF.

The rearrangement joins TRBV28 to TRBJ2-7; 7 nucleotides line up with TRBD1. Germline V gene lookup returns CDR1 MDHEN and CDR2 SYDVKM. The CDR3 length is 13 residues. The V and J ends lost 6 bases and 6 bases, in that order; junction bases with no gene match: 8. CDR3 nucleotides: TGTGCCAGCAGACGACAGGGTAGCCGCGAGCAGTACTTC. Its protein is CASRRQGSREQYF. The full variable domain, its missing parts supplied by reference TRBV28 and TRBJ2-7, is DVKVTQSSRYLVKRTGEKVFLECVQDMDHENMFWYRQDPGLGLRLIYFSYDVKMKEKGDIPEGYSVSREKKERFSLILESASTNQTSMYLCASRRQGSREQYFGPGTRLTVT.